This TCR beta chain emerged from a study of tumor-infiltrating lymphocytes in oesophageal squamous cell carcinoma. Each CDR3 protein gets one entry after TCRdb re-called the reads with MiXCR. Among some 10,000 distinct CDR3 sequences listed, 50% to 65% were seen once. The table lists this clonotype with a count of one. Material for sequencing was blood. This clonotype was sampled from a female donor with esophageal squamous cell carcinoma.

The CDR3 bases are TGTGCCAGCAGTTTCGGCAGGGGTTACGAGCAGTTCTTC. Residues: CASSFGRGYEQFF. The gene calls are TRBV6-6 and TRBJ2-1; D may be TRBD1 (6 bases). The V gene's germline CDR1 is MNHNY and CDR2 SVGAGI (reference sequence). The CDR3 covers 13 residues. Trimming pared 4 bases from V and 10 bases from J, leaving 14 bases between.